This TCR beta chain was identified in a study of regulatory T cells in long-lasting Graves disease. In the study overall: Patients with new Graves' disease had used antithyroid drugs below 3 months. Findings of the study overall: Persistent Graves' patients showed less TCR diversity than newly diagnosed ones. With persistent disease, TRBV28, TRBJ1-2 and TRBJ2-5 were the favored segments.

Trimming removed 4 bases from V and 5 bases from J; junction bases left unmatched: 12. The CDR3 loop spans 18 amino acids. CDR1 is SGHDT, CDR2 YYEEEE, per germline. Time point: newly diagnosed GD, antithyroid drugs for less than 3 months. The TCR library used RNA extracted from PBMCs. There are a few counts of this clonotype. Its antigen remains unknown. With iRepertoire HTBI primers and Arm-PCR of CDR3 regions, TCR beta libraries were built. Per the original methods: Across all samples, 62 TRBV segments and 11 to 15 TRBJ segments were identified. One entry per CDR3 protein, called by TCRdb with MiXCR from the multiplex PCR reads. The authors' filters were not applied to this entry. The sample has approximately 230,000 distinct CDR3 sequences, around 19% seen once; the top ten hold 22%.

The chain recombines TRBV5-6 with TRBJ2-1, with TRBD2 identical over 13 bases. The receptor's source is a female donor with Graves disease. The source material was peripheral blood mononuclear cells (PBMCs), sampled at new diagnosis, from a patient treated with antithyroid drugs. As DNA, the CDR3 is TGTGCCAGCAGCGCAAGGGACAGGGGACTAGCGGGAAACAATGAGCAGTTCTTC. As protein: CASSARDRGLAGNNEQFF. Full variable domain (outside the CDR3, taken from reference TRBV5-6 and TRBJ2-1): DAGVTQSPTHLIKTRGQQVTLRCSPKSGHDTVSWYQQALGQGPQFIFQYYEEEERQRGNFPDRFSGHQFPNYSSELNVNALLLGDSALYLCASSARDRGLAGNNEQFFGPGTRLTVL.